This TCR beta chain is drawn from a study of blood T cell repertoires in COVID-19. Study in general: Sites across the United States, Italy and Spain contributed samples from acute and convalescent COVID-19.

Authors' processing steps: Researchers report that nucleated cell counts were estimated from reference gene primer amplification. Sequencing used immunoSEQ multiplex PCR; TCRdb keeps in-frame clones, though not all of them. D and trimming come from the DNA, and the V and J calls and clone size come from that table. The sample carries 200,000 to 250,000 clones, 80% recorded once. The source material was peripheral blood. The receptor's source is a human donor in a cohort sampled during active COVID-19.

The CDR3 nucleotides read TGCGCCAGCAGCTATAAATACAAGGAGACCCAGTACTTC. It encodes CASSYKYKETQYF. This sequence joins TRBV5-1 and TRBJ2-5, with D unclear. This CDR3 contains 13 residues. V lost 3 bases and J lost 5, with 11 bases in between. CDR1 SGHRS and CDR2 YFSETQ come from the germline V gene.